This T cell receptor beta chain was identified in a study of T cell responses to AZD1222 COVID-19 vaccine. TCRdb's table, derived via immunoSEQ multiplex PCR, lists solely in-frame clones and lacks some. The sample shows 93,000 or so clones, around 91% of them seen only once. Germline CDR1 and CDR2: LGHDT and YNNKEL (reference sequence). V was trimmed by 0 bases and J by 11 bases, leaving 13 bases between them. The CDR3 extends over 13 amino acids. J is TRBJ1-2 and V is TRBV3-1 (or the pseudogene TRBV3-2); a possible D gene is TRBD1 (6 bases). The TCR originated in an adult in good health. The sequencing used peripheral blood, collected on day 0 of AZD1222 vaccination. The CDR3 region is CASSQDRDNRYTF. The DNA for the CDR3 is TGTGCCAGCAGCCAAGATAGGGACAACCGGTACACCTTC.